This T cell receptor beta chain was captured by sequencing in a study of shared clonotypes between healthy human individuals. Produced via immunoSEQ multiplex PCR; TCRdb's table is partial and in-frame only. The table includes roughly 1 million clones, about four fifths detected once. This clone was counted between two and nine times. The same CDR3 can be traced to other DNA sequences in this sample. This clonotype was obtained from a man in his late teens or twenties in good health. Some clones in this sample may be carry-over from other donors' samples. The sample comprised memory CD4+ T cells from PBMCs. Subset meaning: CD45RA-negative fraction.

This CDR3 reads CASSRTTGGYEQYF. In DNA form, the CDR3 reads TGTGCCAGCAGTCGAACGACAGGTGGCTACGAGCAGTACTTC. V is TRBV2 and J is TRBJ2-7, with a tentative D call TRBD1 (6 bases). The CDR3 is made up of 14 amino acids. V gave up 5 bases and J gave up 3 bases, with 14 bases separating them. Germline-derived CDR1 and CDR2 are SNHLY and FYNNEI.